The T cell receptor (beta chain) under discussion was sequenced for a study of T cell repertoires in cytomegalovirus infection (dated by TCRdb to the late 2010s). Context from the whole study: Peptide stimulations targeted recently identified HLA-C-restricted CMV epitopes, whose presentation resists viral immunomodulation, together with well-studied HLA-B-restricted epitopes. The HLA type of each donor mattered for the analysis, because public TCR beta signatures pointed to carriage of CMV infection along with the matching HLA type.

The CDR3 contains 15 residues, cysteine and phenylalanine counted. Just CDR3 DNA is preserved here, 45 bases in frame from base 1. The junction carries 13 bases between V and J, which are trimmed by 3 bases and 1 base respectively. Read against the paper, the sample's treatment or condition label means: in vitro stimulation with specific CMV peptide epitopes to enrich CMV-specific T cells. A word on this clonotype: It lacks a known antigen. No base qualities exist here, and no much larger clone lies one base off it.

The sequencer listed for this sample is Illumina HiSeq 1500. Using fastp trimming at Q25 and MiXCR clonotype assembly, TCRdb reanalyzed the public sequencing data and kept in-frame beta chains. Here each entry gathers all rows of one CDR3 protein and keeps the most common genes and DNA. Recorded for this sample are around 770,000 distinct CDR3 sequences; roughly 28% of them occurred a single time. Around 13% of the sample goes to the ten largest clones. What the research found in general, with its limitations: The ex vivo response was dominated by HLA-C-restricted CMV-specific TCR beta clonotypes, and the single most frequent clonotype in two of eight donors was supplied by these HLA-C-restricted clonotypes. Carriers of CMV infection plus the relevant HLA type were discriminated by the cumulative frequency of public TCR beta family members in the study cohort and in an independent roughly 400-donor cohort.

The sample in question was cultured CD8+ T cells from PBMCs, obtained from culture after CMV antigen stimulation. The sequence came from a human donor in good health (CMV status not recorded). Some clones in this sample may be carry-over from other donors' samples. The chain is encoded by TRBV12-3 or TRBV12-4 joined to TRBJ2-7; no confident D gene assignment can be made. The DNA is as follows: TGTGCCAGCAGTTTTAGACTGGGTTCGTCCTACGAGCAGTACTTC. Its coded protein is CASSFRLGSSYEQYF.